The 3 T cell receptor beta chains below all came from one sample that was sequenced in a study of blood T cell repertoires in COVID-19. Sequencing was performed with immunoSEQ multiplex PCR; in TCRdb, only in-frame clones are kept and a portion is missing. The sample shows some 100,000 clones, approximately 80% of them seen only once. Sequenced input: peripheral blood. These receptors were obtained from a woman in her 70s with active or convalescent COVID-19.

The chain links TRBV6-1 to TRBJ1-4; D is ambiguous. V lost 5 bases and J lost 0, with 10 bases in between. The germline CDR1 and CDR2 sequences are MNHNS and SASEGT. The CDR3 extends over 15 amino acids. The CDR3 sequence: CASSSIGATNEKLFF. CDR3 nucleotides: TGTGCCAGCAGTTCGATCGGGGCAACTAATGAAAAACTGTTTTTT.

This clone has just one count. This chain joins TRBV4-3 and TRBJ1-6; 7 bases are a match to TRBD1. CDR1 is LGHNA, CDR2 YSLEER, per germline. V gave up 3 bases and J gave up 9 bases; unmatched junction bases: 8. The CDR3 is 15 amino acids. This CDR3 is CASSQYSGQPSPLHF. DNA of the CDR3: TGCGCCAGCAGCCAGTACTCGGGACAGCCTTCACCCCTCCACTTT.

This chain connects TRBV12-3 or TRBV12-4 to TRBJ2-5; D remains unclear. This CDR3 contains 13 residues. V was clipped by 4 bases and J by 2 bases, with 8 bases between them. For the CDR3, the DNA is TGTGCCAGCAGTTCCCGCGGACAAGAGACCCAGTACTTC. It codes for CASSSRGQETQYF.